This T cell receptor (beta chain) was profiled in a study of T cell repertoires in cytomegalovirus infection. Notes on the study in general: Cumulative public TCR beta family frequency identified CMV carriers with the relevant HLA. HLA-C-restricted CMV-specific TCR beta clonotypes prevailed in the ex vivo response.

V was clipped by 2 bases and J by 4 bases, with 8 bases between them. Germline CDR1 and CDR2: MNHNY and SVGAGI (reference sequence). The length of the CDR3 is 13 residues. TCRdb analysed the reads with MiXCR anew, one entry per CDR3 protein. The repertoire consists of 80,000 to 130,000 distinct CDR3 sequences, with around a quarter occurring once and the leading ten covering roughly two fifths. Remarks on this clonotype: Its antigen remains unknown.

V usage is TRBV6-6 and J usage is TRBJ2-5, with a weak D call TRBD1 (5 bases). Sequenced: CD8+ T cells from PBMCs. The TCR sequence derives from a human donor in good health (CMV status not recorded). Some clones in this sample may be carry-over from other donors' samples. In nucleotides, the CDR3 is TGTGCCAGCAGTTACCTGCAGGGAGAGACCCAGTACTTC. It encodes CASSYLQGETQYF.